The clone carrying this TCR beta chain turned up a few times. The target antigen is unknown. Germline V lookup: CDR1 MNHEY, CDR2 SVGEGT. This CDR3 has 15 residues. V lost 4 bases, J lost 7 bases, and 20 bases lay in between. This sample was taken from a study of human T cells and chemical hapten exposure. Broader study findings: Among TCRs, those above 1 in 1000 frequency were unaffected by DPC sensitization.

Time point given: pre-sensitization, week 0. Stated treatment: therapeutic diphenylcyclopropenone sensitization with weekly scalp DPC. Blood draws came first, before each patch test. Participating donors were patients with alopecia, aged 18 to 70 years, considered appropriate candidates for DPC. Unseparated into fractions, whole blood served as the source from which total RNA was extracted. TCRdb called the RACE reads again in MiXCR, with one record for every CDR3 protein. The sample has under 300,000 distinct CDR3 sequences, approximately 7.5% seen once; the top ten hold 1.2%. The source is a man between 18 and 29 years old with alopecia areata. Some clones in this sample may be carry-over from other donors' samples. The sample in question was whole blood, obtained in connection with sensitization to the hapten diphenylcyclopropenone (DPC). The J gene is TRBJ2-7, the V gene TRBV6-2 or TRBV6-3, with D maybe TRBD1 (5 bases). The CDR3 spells CASSSTDRRAGEQYF. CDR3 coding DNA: TGTGCCAGCAGTTCAACCGACAGAAGGGCAGGGGAGCAGTACTTC.